Following are 10 T cell receptor beta chains from one sample sequenced in a study of T cells in localized non-small cell lung cancer. Repertoires were generated with immunoSEQ multiplex PCR, while TCRdb's copy carries only in-frame clones and drops some. The sample includes over 20,000 clones, around 90% of them seen just once. Here the sequenced sample was peripheral blood, taken before any cancer treatment. These receptors were taken from a woman aged 35 to 69 with stage I lung adenocarcinoma.

The V and J genes are TRBV7-3 and TRBJ2-7, with 9 positions matching TRBD1. The CDR3 consists of 15 residues. CDR1 and CDR2 (germline): SGHTA, FQGTGA. V shed 5 bases and J 6 bases; nucleotides not matched to a gene: 11. In DNA form, the CDR3 reads TGTGCCAGCAGCCCGGGACCGGGACAGGGAGGCGAGCAGTACTTC. Amino acid sequence: CASSPGPGQGGEQYF.

For the CDR3, the DNA is TGCGCCAGCAGTGACGTGGGAGAGACCCAGTACTTC. Encoded protein: CASSDVGETQYF. The chain is built from TRBV10-1 and TRBJ2-5; D not certain. CDR3 length equals 12 residues. Germline V gene data show CDR1 as WNHNN and CDR2 as SYGVQD (reference sequence). The V gene lost 3 bases and the J gene lost 4 bases, with 6 bases spanning the gap.

The chain employs TRBV9 and TRBJ1-2; D is uncertain. The CDR3 has 16 residues. The V end lost 0 bases, the J end lost 4 bases, and 16 bases lay between the germline ends. CDR1 is SGDLS and CDR2 is YYNGEE in the germline V gene. In nucleotides, the CDR3 is TGTGCCAGCAGCGTAGGTCCGAGAAATCCCATCTATGGCTACACCTTC. Its translation: CASSVGPRNPIYGYTF.

The genes are TRBV10-1 and TRBJ2-5; 14 nucleotides align to TRBD2. Germline V gene sequence: CDR1 WNHNN, CDR2 SYGVQD (reference sequence). The V segment lost 3 bases and the J segment 4 bases; nucleotides outside the gene matches: 10. This CDR3 region has 18 residues. Here the CDR3 DNA reads TGCGCCAGCAGTGACGGACTAGCGGGAGGCCTCCGGCGAGAGACCCAGTACTTC. Translating gives CASSDGLAGGLRRETQYF.

V is TRBV6-6 and J is TRBJ2-2, with D possibly TRBD2 on 5 matching bases. V lost 0 bases and J 7 bases, leaving 12 bases between the germline ends. The CDR3 is made up of 15 amino acids. Germline assignment: CDR1 MNHNY and CDR2 SVGAGI (reference sequence). CDR3 DNA: TGTGCCAGCAGTTACTCGGACCCTGGGAGCGGGGAGCTGTTTTTT. This encodes CASSYSDPGSGELFF.

This chain links TRBV27 with TRBJ1-1; 8 nucleotides line up with TRBD1. Germline trimming cut 4 bases from V and 0 bases from J; bases unmatched to any gene: 7. The CDR3 consists of 16 residues. Germline CDR1 and CDR2: MNHEY and SMNVEV (reference sequence). The CDR3 sequence: CASSSLRGPLNTEAFF. The CDR3 DNA follows: TGTGCCAGCAGTTCGCTCAGGGGGCCCCTGAACACTGAAGCTTTCTTT.

J is TRBJ2-7 and V is TRBV6-5, with 7 bases lining up with TRBD2. Unmatched junction bases numbered 5, after V lost 4 bases and J lost 2 bases. CDR3 size: 14 residues. Germline CDR1 MNHEY, CDR2 SVGAGI. The CDR3 sequence: CASSSGLGAYEQYF. As DNA, the CDR3 is TGTGCCAGCAGTTCAGGACTAGGAGCCTACGAGCAGTACTTC.

V and J are TRBV9 and TRBJ2-3; possible D gene TRBD1, 6 bases. CDR3 length: 12 amino acids. Germline values: CDR1 SGDLS, CDR2 YYNGEE. V lost 7 bases to trimming and J lost 3 bases, with 9 bases between them. The CDR3 bases are TGTGCCAGCGCCAGGGGAACAGATACGCAGTATTTT. This gives the protein CASARGTDTQYF. Complete variable domain (other parts from reference TRBV9 and TRBJ2-3): DSGVTQTPKHLITATGQRVTLRCSPRSGDLSVYWYQQSLDQGLQFLIQYYNGEERAKGNILERFSAQQFPDLHSELNLSSLELGDSALYFCASARGTDTQYFGPGTRLTVL.

This chain uses TRBV6-1 with TRBJ2-2; 9 bases align to TRBD1. The CDR3 sequence is 16 residues long. After removal of 6 bases from V and 4 bases from J, the junction contained 9 bases not matched to a gene. Germline CDR1 reads MNHNS; CDR2 reads SASEGT. CDR3 residues: CASRETGGSVTGELFF. The CDR3 nucleotides are TGTGCCAGCAGAGAAACAGGGGGCAGTGTCACCGGGGAGCTGTTTTTT.

The V gene is TRBV10-2, the J gene TRBJ2-1; 9 bases agree with TRBD2. V dropped 4 bases and J dropped 6; count of bases not matched to a gene: 4. Germline CDR1 WSHSY, CDR2 SAAADI. CDR3 length: 14 amino acids. The CDR3 DNA is TGCGCCAGCAGTGTAGCGGGAGCCGCCAATGAGCAGTTCTTC. Translation: CASSVAGAANEQFF.